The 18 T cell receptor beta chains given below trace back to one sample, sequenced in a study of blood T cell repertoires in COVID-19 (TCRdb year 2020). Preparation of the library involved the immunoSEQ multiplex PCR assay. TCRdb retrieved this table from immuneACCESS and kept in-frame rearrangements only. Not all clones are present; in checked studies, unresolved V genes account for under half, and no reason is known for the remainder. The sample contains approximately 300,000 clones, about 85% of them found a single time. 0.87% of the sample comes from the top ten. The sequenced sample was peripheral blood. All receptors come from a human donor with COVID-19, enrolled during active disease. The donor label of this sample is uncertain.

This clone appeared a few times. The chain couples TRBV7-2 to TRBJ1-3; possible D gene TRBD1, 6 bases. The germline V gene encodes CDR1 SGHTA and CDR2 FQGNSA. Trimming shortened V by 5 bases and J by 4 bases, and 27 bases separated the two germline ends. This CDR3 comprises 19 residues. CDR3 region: CASSLTPVGAGRAGNTIYF. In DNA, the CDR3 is TGTGCCAGCAGCCTAACTCCGGTGGGGGCAGGGAGGGCAGGAAACACCATATATTTT.

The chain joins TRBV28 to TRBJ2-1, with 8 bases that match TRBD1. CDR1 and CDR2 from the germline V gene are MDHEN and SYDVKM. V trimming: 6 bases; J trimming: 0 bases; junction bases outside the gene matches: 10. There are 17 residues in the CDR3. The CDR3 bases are TGTGCCAGCAGCCCCATTGTAGACAGGGGCTCCTACAATGAGCAGTTCTTC. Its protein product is CASSPIVDRGSYNEQFF.

The CDR3 sequence is CASSAQGDRAEAFF. For the CDR3, the DNA is TGTGCCAGCAGTGCACAGGGGGATCGTGCTGAAGCTTTCTTT. The chain combines TRBV28 with TRBJ1-1; 8 bases are a match to TRBD1. The V gene end was trimmed by 5 bases and the J gene end by 6 bases; junction bases not matched to a gene: 8. The CDR3 spans 14 residues. Germline V gene sequence: CDR1 MDHEN, CDR2 SYDVKM.

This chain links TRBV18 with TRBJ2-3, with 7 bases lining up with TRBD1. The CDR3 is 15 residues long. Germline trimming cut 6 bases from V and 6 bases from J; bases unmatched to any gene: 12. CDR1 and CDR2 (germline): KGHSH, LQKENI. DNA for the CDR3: TGTGCCAGCTCCCCAACCGGGACAGTCGGGGATACGCAGTATTTT. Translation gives CASSPTGTVGDTQYF.

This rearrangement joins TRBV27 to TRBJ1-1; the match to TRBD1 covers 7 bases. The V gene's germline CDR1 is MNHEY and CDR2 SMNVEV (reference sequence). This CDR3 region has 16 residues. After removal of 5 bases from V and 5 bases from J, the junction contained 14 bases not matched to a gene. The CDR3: CASSPRDSPPRTEAFF. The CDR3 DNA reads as TGTGCCAGCAGTCCAAGGGACAGTCCCCCTCGGACTGAAGCTTTCTTT.

The CDR3 DNA is TGTGCCAGCAGCCAGAGGCCTAGCGGTCTCACAGATACGCAGTATTTT. This encodes CASSQRPSGLTDTQYF. The chain recombines TRBV7-2 with TRBJ2-3; TRBD2 aligns across 7 bases. From germline, CDR1 is SGHTA and CDR2 FQGNSA. V was pared by 5 bases and J by 2 bases, with 10 bases of the junction left unmatched. CDR3 length equals 16 residues.

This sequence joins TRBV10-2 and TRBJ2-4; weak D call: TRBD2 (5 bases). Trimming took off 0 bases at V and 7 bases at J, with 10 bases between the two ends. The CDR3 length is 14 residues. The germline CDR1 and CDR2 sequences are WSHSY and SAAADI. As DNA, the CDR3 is TGCGCCAGCAGTGAGTCAGGAGGCGCTAACATTCAGTACTTC. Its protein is CASSESGGANIQYF.

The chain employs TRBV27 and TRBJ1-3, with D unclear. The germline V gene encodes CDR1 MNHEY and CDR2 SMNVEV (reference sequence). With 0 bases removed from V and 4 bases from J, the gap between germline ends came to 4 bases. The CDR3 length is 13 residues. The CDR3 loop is CASSLSRGNTIYF. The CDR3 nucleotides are TGTGCCAGCAGTTTATCGAGGGGAAACACCATATATTTT.

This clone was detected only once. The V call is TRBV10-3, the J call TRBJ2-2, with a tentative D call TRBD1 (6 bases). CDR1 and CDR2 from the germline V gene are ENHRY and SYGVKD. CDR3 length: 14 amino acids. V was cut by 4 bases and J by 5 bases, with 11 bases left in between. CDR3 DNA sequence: TGTGCCATCAGTGTGGGACAAACGACCGGGGAGCTGTTTTTT. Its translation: CAISVGQTTGELFF.

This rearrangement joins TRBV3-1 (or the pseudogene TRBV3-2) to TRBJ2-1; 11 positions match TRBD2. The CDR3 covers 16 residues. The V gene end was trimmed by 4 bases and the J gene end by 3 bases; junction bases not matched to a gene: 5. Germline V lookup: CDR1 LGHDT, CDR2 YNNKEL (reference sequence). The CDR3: CASSPGLAGNYNEQFF. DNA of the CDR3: TGTGCCAGCAGCCCCGGACTAGCGGGTAACTACAATGAGCAGTTCTTC.

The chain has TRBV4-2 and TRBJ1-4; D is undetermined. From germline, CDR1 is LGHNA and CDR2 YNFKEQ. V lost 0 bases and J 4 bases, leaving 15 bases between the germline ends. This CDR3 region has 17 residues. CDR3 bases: TGTGCCAGCAGCCAAGACCCCGTGGGAGCACTTAATGAAAAACTGTTTTTT. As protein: CASSQDPVGALNEKLFF.

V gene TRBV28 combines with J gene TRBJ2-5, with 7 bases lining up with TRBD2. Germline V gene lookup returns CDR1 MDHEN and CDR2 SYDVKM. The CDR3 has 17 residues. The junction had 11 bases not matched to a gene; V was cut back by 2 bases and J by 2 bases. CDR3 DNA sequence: TGTGCCAGCAGTTTAGGGGGGGAGAGCTTAGATCAAGAGACCCAGTACTTC. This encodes CASSLGGESLDQETQYF.

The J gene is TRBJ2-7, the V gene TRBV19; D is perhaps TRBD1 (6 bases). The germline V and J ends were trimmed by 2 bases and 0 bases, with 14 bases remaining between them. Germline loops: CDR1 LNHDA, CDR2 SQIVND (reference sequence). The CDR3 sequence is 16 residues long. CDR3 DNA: TGTGCCAGTAGTATAATCGACAGGACGAGCTCCTACGAGCAGTACTTC. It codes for CASSIIDRTSSYEQYF.

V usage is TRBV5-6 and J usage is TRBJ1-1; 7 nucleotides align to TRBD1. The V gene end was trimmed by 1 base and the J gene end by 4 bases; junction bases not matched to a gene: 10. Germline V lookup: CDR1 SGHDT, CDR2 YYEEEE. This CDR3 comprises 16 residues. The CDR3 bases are TGTGCCAGCAGCTTGTGGGTAGGGGGCGAGGGCACTGAAGCTTTCTTT. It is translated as CASSLWVGGEGTEAFF. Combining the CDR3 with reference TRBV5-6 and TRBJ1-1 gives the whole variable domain DAGVTQSPTHLIKTRGQQVTLRCSPKSGHDTVSWYQQALGQGPQFIFQYYEEEERQRGNFPDRFSGHQFPNYSSELNVNALLLGDSALYLCASSLWVGGEGTEAFFGQGTRLTVV.

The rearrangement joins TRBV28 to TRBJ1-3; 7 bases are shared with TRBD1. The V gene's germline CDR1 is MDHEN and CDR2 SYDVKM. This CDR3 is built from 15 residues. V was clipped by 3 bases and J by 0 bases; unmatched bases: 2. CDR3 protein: CASSLDRSSGNTIYF. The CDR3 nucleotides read TGTGCCAGCAGTTTGGACAGGTCCTCTGGAAACACCATATATTTT.

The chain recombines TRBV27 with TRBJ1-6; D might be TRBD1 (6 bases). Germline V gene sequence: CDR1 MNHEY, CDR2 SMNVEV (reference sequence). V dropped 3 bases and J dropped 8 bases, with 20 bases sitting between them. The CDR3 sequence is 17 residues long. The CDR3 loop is CASSFSPPGTPYSPLHF. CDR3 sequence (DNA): TGTGCCAGCAGTTTTTCCCCGCCCGGGACACCTTATTCACCCCTCCACTTT.

The CDR3 nucleotides read TGTGCCAGCAGCCTAAGAAGGGGGCATGGGGCCAACGTCCTGACTTTC. This sequence encodes CASSLRRGHGANVLTF. The chain carries TRBV3-1 (or the pseudogene TRBV3-2) and TRBJ2-6, with TRBD1 matching 7 bases. The V and J ends lost 4 bases and 3 bases, in that order; junction bases with no gene match: 6. Germline-derived CDR1 and CDR2 are LGHDT and YNNKEL (reference sequence). This CDR3 is built from 16 residues.

This chain's CDR3 is CASGYAGGFNQPQHF. CDR3 bases: TGTGCTAGTGGTTACGCGGGGGGCTTCAATCAGCCCCAGCATTTT. The chain recombines TRBV12-5 with TRBJ1-5; D is possibly TRBD1 (6 bases). The CDR3 contains 15 residues. V was trimmed by 4 bases and J by 3 bases, leaving 13 bases between them. The germline V gene has CDR1 LGHNT and CDR2 FRNRAP.